This TCR beta chain was retrieved from a study of blood T cell repertoires in COVID-19. Deletions cut 2 bases from V and 3 bases from J, with 5 bases between. The CDR3 has 12 amino acids. Germline CDR1 and CDR2: LGHNT and FRNRAP. The data were produced by immunoSEQ multiplex PCR, yet TCRdb's version contains in-frame clones alone and is incomplete. Of fewer than 500,000 clones listed, 86% are singletons. V and J are TRBV12-5 and TRBJ2-7; no firm D call. The material sequenced was peripheral blood. This clonotype was obtained from a woman in her twenties or thirties with active or convalescent COVID-19. The CDR3 DNA reads as TGTGCTAGTGGTTTGTTGAGCTACGAGCAGTACTTC. Its translation is CASGLLSYEQYF.